Presented here are 23 T cell receptor beta chains from one specimen sequenced in a study of control samples from healthy donors and cancer patients. The protocol was immunoSEQ multiplex PCR, while the TCRdb copy is restricted to in-frame clones and leaves out a portion. The sample has roughly 84,000 clones, 91% seen once. The source material was blood. The source of these receptors is a man aged 45 to 65 in good health.

This chain uses TRBV9 with TRBJ1-1; tentative D call: TRBD1 (6 bases). The CDR3 extends over 15 amino acids. The ends were cut back, 3 bases at V and 3 bases at J, with 15 bases in the middle. CDR1 and CDR2 from the germline V gene are SGDLS and YYNGEE. The CDR3 loop is CASSAGGAGDTEAFF. The DNA for the CDR3 is TGTGCCAGCAGCGCTGGGGGGGCAGGAGACACTGAAGCTTTCTTT.

V is TRBV2 and J is TRBJ2-7; maybe TRBD2 (6 bases). The ends were cut back, 0 bases at V and 4 bases at J, with 16 bases in the middle. Germline-derived CDR1 and CDR2 are SNHLY and FYNNEI. CDR3 length equals 16 residues. CDR3 bases: TGTGCCAGCAGTGAAGCGAGGGCGGGGTCAAGGTACGAGCAGTACTTC. Translated: CASSEARAGSRYEQYF.

As regards this clone: Other nucleotide sequences from this sample produce the same CDR3. The gene calls are TRBV5-1 and TRBJ2-3; no firm D call. Germline V lookup: CDR1 SGHRS, CDR2 YFSETQ. V gave up 4 bases and J gave up 3 bases, with 6 bases separating them. This CDR3 has 12 residues. The CDR3 sequence is CASSPNTDTQYF. DNA for the CDR3: TGCGCCAGCAGCCCTAATACAGATACGCAGTATTTT.

The chain is built from TRBV11-2 and TRBJ1-2; 8 bases match TRBD1. The length of the CDR3 is 18 residues. Trimming removed 7 bases from V and 3 bases from J; junction bases left unmatched: 19. The germline V gene has CDR1 SGHAT and CDR2 FQNNGV. CDR3 DNA: TGTGCCAGCAAGTTTGGTGACAGGGGAAGTGCCGTGGACTATGGCTACACCTTC. This translates into CASKFGDRGSAVDYGYTF.

The rearrangement links TRBV6-1 to TRBJ2-5; D uncertain. The germline V gene has CDR1 MNHNS and CDR2 SASEGT. V dropped 2 bases and J dropped 5 bases, with 12 bases sitting between them. The CDR3 length is 14 residues. The CDR3 reads CASSELGFGETQYF. The CDR3 DNA reads as TGTGCCAGCAGTGAATTAGGGTTCGGCGAGACCCAGTACTTC.

This clone was picked up one time. This chain connects TRBV7-9 to TRBJ2-7; D not certain. CDR1 SEHNR and CDR2 FQNEAQ come from the germline V gene (reference sequence). V shed 5 bases and J shed 4 bases, with 9 bases lying between them. This CDR3 has 12 residues. CDR3 residues: CASSPSLYEQYF. CDR3 bases: TGTGCCAGCAGCCCATCCTTGTACGAGCAGTACTTC.

The rearrangement links TRBV27 to TRBJ2-7; TRBD1 aligns across 11 bases. The CDR3 has 15 residues. Germline CDR1 and CDR2: MNHEY and SMNVEV (reference sequence). The ends lost 3 bases at V and 6 bases at J; junction bases unmatched: 7. The CDR3 here is CASSFSGQGAAEQYF. CDR3 DNA: TGTGCCAGCAGTTTTTCCGGACAGGGGGCTGCCGAGCAGTACTTC.

Notes on this clone: One end of the junction does not line up with germline, which may come from a read error. This rearrangement joins TRBV27 to TRBJ2-1; 7 bases agree with TRBD1. In germline, CDR1 is MNHEY, CDR2 SMNVEV (reference sequence). This CDR3 comprises 13 residues. CDR3 loop: CASKTGKDYEQLF. CDR3 coding DNA: TGTGCCAGCAAGACAGGGAAAGATTATGAGCAGCTCTTC.

This rearrangement joins TRBV27 to TRBJ2-2; D unclear. In germline, CDR1 is MNHEY, CDR2 SMNVEV (reference sequence). V lost 2 bases and J lost 0, with 4 bases in between. The CDR3 extends over 14 amino acids. The CDR3 loop is CASSLGPNTGELFF. CDR3 sequence (DNA): TGTGCCAGCAGTTTAGGCCCGAACACCGGGGAGCTGTTTTTT.

This chain links TRBV2 with TRBJ1-1; D gene ambiguous. The CDR3 has 13 residues. V lost 2 bases, J lost 0 bases, and 4 bases lay in between. Germline lookup yields CDR1 SNHLY and CDR2 FYNNEI. CDR3: CASSELMNTEAFF. The CDR3 nucleotides read TGTGCCAGCAGTGAATTGATGAACACTGAAGCTTTCTTT.

The chain has TRBV6-5 and TRBJ2-1; D is unresolved. Germline V gives CDR1 MNHEY, CDR2 SVGAGI. The ends were cut back, 2 bases at V and 12 bases at J, with 17 bases in the middle. The CDR3 has 14 amino acids. The CDR3 DNA sequence: TGTGCCAGCAGTTACCGGGCCCCCCCCTTGGGGCAGTTCTTC. Translated: CASSYRAPPLGQFF.

The rearrangement joins TRBV29-1 to TRBJ2-2; tentative D call: TRBD1 (6 bases). The germline gives CDR1 SQVTM, CDR2 ANQGSEA. Trimming cost V 2 bases and J 5 bases, with 15 bases left between them. The CDR3 contains 15 residues. CDR3 coding DNA: TGCAGCGTTGAACTGCGGACAGTGGGAACCGGGGAGCTGTTTTTT. This codes for CSVELRTVGTGELFF.

The genes are TRBV20-1 and TRBJ2-1; D unclear. The CDR3 consists of 13 residues. V was pared by 3 bases and J by 5 bases, with 11 bases between. Looked up from germline, CDR1 is DFQATT and CDR2 is SNEGSKA (reference sequence). DNA of the CDR3: TGCAGTGCTAGTCACCGGGCCCACAATGAGCAGTTCTTC. It is translated as CSASHRAHNEQFF.

The V gene is TRBV5-6, the J gene TRBJ1-5; TRBD1 is a possible D gene (6 bases). The germline gives CDR1 SGHDT, CDR2 YYEEEE. CDR3 length: 15 amino acids. Trimming removed 0 bases from V and 1 base from J, with 8 bases in between. CDR3 sequence (DNA): TGTGCCAGCAGCTTGGCCGGGGGCAGCAATCAGCCCCAGCATTTT. This sequence encodes CASSLAGGSNQPQHF.

The rearrangement joins TRBV7-9 to TRBJ1-2; tentative D call: TRBD1 (5 bases). Germline V gene data show CDR1 as SEHNR and CDR2 as FQNEAQ (reference sequence). Trimming took 5 bases from V and 7 from J, leaving 14 bases between them. The CDR3 is made up of 13 amino acids. The CDR3 bases are TGTGCCAGCAGCGGGGACCGAGTGATTGGCTACACCTTC. Protein product: CASSGDRVIGYTF.

This clone has just a few counts. The J gene is TRBJ1-5, the V gene TRBV12-5; a weak D match, TRBD1 (5 bases). This CDR3 region has 14 residues. Germline CDR1 LGHNT, CDR2 FRNRAP. Trimming took off 5 bases at V and 3 bases at J, with 11 bases between the two ends. CDR3 DNA sequence: TGTGCTAGTGGTCCGGGGCAGCTCAATCAGCCCCAGCATTTT. Its translation is CASGPGQLNQPQHF. The full variable domain, rest sourced from reference TRBV12-5 and TRBJ1-5, is DARVTQTPRHKVTEMGQEVTMRCQPILGHNTVFWYRQTMMQGLELLAYFRNRAPLDDSGMPKDRFSAEMPDATLATLKIQPSEPRDSAVYFCASGPGQLNQPQHFGDGTRLSIL.

The chain combines TRBV27 with TRBJ1-6; 9 bases agree with TRBD1. This CDR3 spans 18 amino acids. CDR1 and CDR2 (germline): MNHEY, SMNVEV (reference sequence). The V segment lost 2 bases and the J segment 6 bases; nucleotides outside the gene matches: 11. For the CDR3, the DNA is TGTGCCAGCAGTTTAGCCCTGAGACAGGGGGTTCGTAATTCACCCCTCCACTTT. As protein: CASSLALRQGVRNSPLHF.

The V gene is TRBV30, the J gene TRBJ1-2; D is uncertain. CDR1 is GTSNPN, CDR2 SVGIG, per germline (reference sequence). The CDR3 contains 12 residues. The ends were cut back, 0 bases at V and 6 bases at J, with 8 bases in the middle. This CDR3 reads CAWSVESDGYTF. CDR3 DNA sequence: TGTGCCTGGAGTGTCGAGAGCGATGGCTACACCTTC.

The CDR3 DNA is TGTGCCAGCAGCTTGGGGCCGTCTAATCAGCCCCAGCATTTT. Translation gives CASSLGPSNQPQHF. This rearrangement joins TRBV5-8 to TRBJ1-5; D uncertain. V was cut by 0 bases and J by 4 bases, with 8 bases left in between. CDR1 and CDR2 from the germline V gene are SGHTS and YDEGEE. The CDR3 length is 14 residues.

The rearrangement uses TRBV20-1 and TRBJ2-2, with D unclear. This CDR3 is built from 11 residues. CDR1 is DFQATT, CDR2 SNEGSKA, per germline (reference sequence). The V gene lost 7 bases and the J gene lost 5 bases, with 8 bases spanning the gap. DNA of the CDR3: TGCAGTGTAGGTCAGACCGGGGAGCTGTTTTTT. This translates into CSVGQTGELFF.

The chain combines TRBV9 with TRBJ2-7, with no clear D. This CDR3 region has 14 residues. Germline V lookup: CDR1 SGDLS, CDR2 YYNGEE. Trimming shortened V by 4 bases and J by 1 base, and 12 bases separated the two germline ends. The CDR3 loop is CASSPSQRSYEQYF. The CDR3 DNA follows: TGTGCCAGCAGCCCATCCCAACGATCCTACGAGCAGTACTTC.

This clone was found once. V is TRBV6-5 and J is TRBJ1-3; D unresolved. Trimming cost V 6 bases and J 3 bases, with 15 bases left between them. The CDR3 sequence is 15 residues long. The germline gives CDR1 MNHEY, CDR2 SVGAGI. CDR3 nucleotide sequence: TGTGCCAGCAGCCGCAGTTCAGCAGGTGGAAACACCATATATTTT. This codes for CASSRSSAGGNTIYF.

This sequence joins TRBV10-2 and TRBJ2-7; 9 bases are a match to TRBD1. This CDR3 comprises 14 residues. Trimming took 8 bases from V and 2 from J; bases not matched to a gene: 7. Germline V gene data show CDR1 as WSHSY and CDR2 as SAAADI. Here the CDR3 reads CASGPDRGAYEQYF. In DNA, the CDR3 is TGCGCCAGCGGCCCGGACAGGGGAGCCTACGAGCAGTACTTC.